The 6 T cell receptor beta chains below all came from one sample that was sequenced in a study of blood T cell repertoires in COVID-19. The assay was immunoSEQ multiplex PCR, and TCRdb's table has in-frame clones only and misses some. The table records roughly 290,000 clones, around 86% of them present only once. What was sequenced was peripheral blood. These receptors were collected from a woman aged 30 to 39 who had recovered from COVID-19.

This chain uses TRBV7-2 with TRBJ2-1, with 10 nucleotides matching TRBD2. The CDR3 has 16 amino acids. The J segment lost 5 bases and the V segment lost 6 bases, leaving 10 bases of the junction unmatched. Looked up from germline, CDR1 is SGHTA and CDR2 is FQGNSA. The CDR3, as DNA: TGTGCCAGCAGTCAGTCGCCCAGCGGGGGGGACAATGAGCAGTTCTTC. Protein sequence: CASSQSPSGGDNEQFF. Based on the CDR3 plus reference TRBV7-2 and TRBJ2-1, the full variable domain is GAGVSQSPSNKVTEKGKDVELRCDPISGHTALYWYRQSLGQGLEFLIYFQGNSAPDKSGLPSDRFSAERTGGSVSTLTIQRTQQEDSAVYLCASSQSPSGGDNEQFFGPGTRLTVL.

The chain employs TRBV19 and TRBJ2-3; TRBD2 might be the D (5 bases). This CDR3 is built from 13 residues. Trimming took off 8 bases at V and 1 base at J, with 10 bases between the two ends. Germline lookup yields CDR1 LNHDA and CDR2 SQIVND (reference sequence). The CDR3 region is CASGVGGTDTQYF. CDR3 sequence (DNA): TGTGCCAGTGGGGTCGGGGGCACAGATACGCAGTATTTT.

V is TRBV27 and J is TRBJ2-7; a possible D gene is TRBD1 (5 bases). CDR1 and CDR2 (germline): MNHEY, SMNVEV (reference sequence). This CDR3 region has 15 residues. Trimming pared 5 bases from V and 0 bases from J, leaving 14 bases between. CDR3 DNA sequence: TGTGCCAGCAGTCCACCTGGACACATCTCCTACGAGCAGTACTTC. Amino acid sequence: CASSPPGHISYEQYF.

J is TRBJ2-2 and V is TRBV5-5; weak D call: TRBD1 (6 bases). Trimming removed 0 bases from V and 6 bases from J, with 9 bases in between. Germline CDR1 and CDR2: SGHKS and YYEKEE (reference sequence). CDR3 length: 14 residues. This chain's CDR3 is CASSLGGGSGELFF. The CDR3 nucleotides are TGTGCCAGCAGCTTGGGTGGGGGCTCCGGGGAGCTGTTTTTT.

This CDR3 reads CSVESAETYEQYF. DNA of the CDR3: TGCAGCGTTGAATCCGCAGAAACCTACGAGCAGTACTTC. The gene calls are TRBV29-1 and TRBJ2-7; D unclear. Germline values: CDR1 SQVTM, CDR2 ANQGSEA. The CDR3 has 13 residues. The V end lost 2 bases, the J end lost 2 bases, and 10 bases lay between the germline ends.

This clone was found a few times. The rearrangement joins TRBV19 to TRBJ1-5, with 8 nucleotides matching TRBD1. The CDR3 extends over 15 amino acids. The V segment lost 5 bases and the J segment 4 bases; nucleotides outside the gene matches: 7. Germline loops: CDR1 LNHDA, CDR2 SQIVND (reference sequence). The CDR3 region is CASSAGGATNQPQHF. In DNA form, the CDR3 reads TGTGCCAGTAGTGCAGGGGGCGCTACTAATCAGCCCCAGCATTTT.